This TCR beta chain is from a study of cytomegalovirus exposure and HLA in healthy donors. The PCR had 60 Vbeta and 13 Jbeta primers. The repertoire was sequenced with immunoSEQ multiplex PCR; TCRdb's copy has only in-frame clones and lacks some. The sample has over 120,000 clones, approximately 80% seen once; the top ten hold nearly 4%. On this clone itself: Its antigen is not known.

Findings and caveats of the study: Highest at DRB1 and lowest at HLA-C, TCR association rates differed among HLA loci in a later analysis.

This receptor was obtained from a male donor in good health and CMV-seronegative. What was sequenced was PBMCs.

The CDR3 region is CASHKGLAPYEQYF. For the CDR3, the DNA is TGTGCCAGCCATAAGGGACTAGCGCCTTACGAGCAGTACTTC. The gene calls are TRBV2 and TRBJ2-7; 10 bases are a match to TRBD2. V was clipped by 8 bases and J by 4 bases; unmatched bases: 8. CDR1 SNHLY and CDR2 FYNNEI come from the germline V gene. This CDR3 has 14 residues.